This T cell receptor (beta chain) is from a study of T cells in Graves' hyperthyroidism and ophthalmopathy. General observations from the study: Model-based prediction identified ophthalmopathy a median roughly 5.9 months prior to its onset. A model of 13 V-J features distinguished ophthalmopathy from stable hyperthyroidism.

A note on this clonotype: Antigen: not known.

Amplified regions were TCR beta CDR3 sequences from RNA transcripts. A set of HTBI primers served as the primers for a first-round RT-PCR of the TCR CDR3. TCRdb redid the calling of the multiplex PCR reads with MiXCR, one entry per CDR3 protein. Altogether roughly 800,000 distinct CDR3 sequences are present, 35% to 45% being singletons, with the ten largest covering 7% to 10%. The sequenced sample consisted of blood. This clonotype originated in a man younger than 35 with Graves' hyperthyroidism.

CDR3 nucleotides: TGTGCCAGCAGCTTTCACAGCAATGGGGAGCTGTTTTTT. Its translation: CASSFHSNGELFF. The chain combines TRBV7-9 with TRBJ2-2; unclear D gene. Germline CDR1 is SEHNR and CDR2 is FQNEAQ (reference sequence). This CDR3 comprises 13 residues. V lost 3 bases and J lost 8, with 10 bases in between.